These 10 T cell receptor beta chains were all obtained from the same sample, sequenced in a study of cytomegalovirus exposure and HLA in healthy donors. PCR employed 60 Vbeta and 13 Jbeta primers. Profiled with immunoSEQ multiplex PCR; TCRdb holds only in-frame clones, not every one. The sample has about 63,000 clones, 75% to 90% seen once; the top ten hold 12%. The material sequenced was PBMCs. These receptors originate from a woman aged 30 to 39 in good health and CMV-seropositive.

The genes are TRBV10-2 and TRBJ2-3; D is perhaps TRBD1 (6 bases). Germline V gene sequence: CDR1 WSHSY, CDR2 SAAADI. The CDR3 is 17 amino acids. V dropped 7 bases and J dropped 3 bases, with 23 bases sitting between them. The DNA for the CDR3 is TGCGCCAGCAAGGTGGGGGCGAGGATAGTTGGAACAGATACGCAGTATTTT. Translation: CASKVGARIVGTDTQYF.

The V gene is TRBV6-5, the J gene TRBJ1-5; no clear D gene. Germline values: CDR1 MNHEY, CDR2 SVGAGI. V was cut by 9 bases and J by 1 base, with 10 bases left in between. The CDR3 loop spans 13 amino acids. The CDR3 coding sequence is TGTGCCAGTGGACCGGGGAGCAATCAGCCCCAGCATTTT. As protein: CASGPGSNQPQHF.

V gene TRBV5-1 combines with J gene TRBJ1-1; 8 positions agree with TRBD1. The germline V gene encodes CDR1 SGHRS and CDR2 YFSETQ. J was trimmed by 1 base and V by 0 bases; bases with no gene match: 5. The CDR3 spans 16 residues. Here the CDR3 reads CASSLVGQGKNTEAFF. For the CDR3, the DNA is TGCGCCAGCAGCTTGGTCGGACAGGGCAAGAACACTGAAGCTTTCTTT.

The CDR3 region is CASSADFGYTF. As DNA, the CDR3 is TGTGCCAGCAGTGCCGACTTTGGCTACACCTTC. The rearrangement joins TRBV2 to TRBJ1-2; unclear D gene. This CDR3 region has 11 residues. The V end lost 4 bases, the J end lost 7 bases, and 7 bases lay between the germline ends. CDR1 is SNHLY, CDR2 FYNNEI, per germline. The full variable domain, with the rest looked up from reference TRBV2 and TRBJ1-2, is EPEVTQTPSHQVTQMGQEVILRCVPISNHLYFYWYRQILGQKVEFLVSFYNNEISEKSEIFDDQFSVERPDGSNFTLKIRSTKLEDSAMYFCASSADFGYTFGSGTRLTVV.

V and J are TRBV5-1 and TRBJ2-1; no definite D call. Deletions cut 0 bases from V and 2 bases from J, with 9 bases between. In germline, CDR1 is SGHRS, CDR2 YFSETQ. The CDR3 is made up of 15 amino acids. CDR3 sequence reads: CASSLASATYNEQFF. The CDR3 coding sequence is TGCGCCAGCAGCTTGGCCTCTGCGACCTACAATGAGCAGTTCTTC.

The chain combines TRBV6-5 with TRBJ2-2; D is ambiguous. The CDR3 extends over 13 amino acids. Trimming shortened V by 6 bases and J by 4 bases, and 9 bases separated the two germline ends. Per germline, CDR1 MNHEY and CDR2 SVGAGI. The CDR3 DNA follows: TGTGCCAGCAGCCGTAGCTCCACCGGGGAGCTGTTTTTT. Translation gives CASSRSSTGELFF.

As DNA, the CDR3 is TGCGCCAGCAGCTTGCAAGACAGGGTCCAAGAGACCCAGTACTTC. The encoded protein is CASSLQDRVQETQYF. J is TRBJ2-5 and V is TRBV5-1, with TRBD1 matching 7 bases. V shed 1 base, J shed 1 base, and the junction held 4 bases outside the gene matches. This CDR3 region has 15 residues. The germline CDR1 and CDR2 sequences are SGHRS and YFSETQ.

This sequence joins TRBV28 and TRBJ1-5; D is perhaps TRBD1 (5 bases). V shed 3 bases and J shed 2 bases, with 8 bases lying between them. CDR1 is MDHEN, CDR2 SYDVKM, per germline. The CDR3 spans 14 residues. This chain's CDR3 is CASSFEQGNQPQHF. CDR3 in DNA: TGTGCCAGCAGTTTCGAACAGGGCAATCAGCCCCAGCATTTT. Complete variable domain (other parts from reference TRBV28 and TRBJ1-5): DVKVTQSSRYLVKRTGEKVFLECVQDMDHENMFWYRQDPGLGLRLIYFSYDVKMKEKGDIPEGYSVSREKKERFSLILESASTNQTSMYLCASSFEQGNQPQHFGDGTRLSIL.

The chain joins TRBV29-1 to TRBJ2-1, with D perhaps TRBD2 (5 bases). V dropped 1 base and J dropped 7 bases, with 11 bases sitting between them. The germline gives CDR1 SQVTM, CDR2 ANQGSEA. This CDR3 comprises 13 residues. The CDR3 sequence is CSVEGLAANEQFF. The CDR3 DNA reads TGCAGCGTTGAAGGTCTAGCCGCGAATGAGCAGTTCTTC.

V is TRBV2 and J is TRBJ2-7, with a tentative D call TRBD2 (5 bases). V lost 2 bases and J lost 3, with 14 bases in between. This CDR3 spans 15 amino acids. Germline V CDR1 and CDR2: SNHLY, FYNNEI. CDR3 loop: CASSEPTGMNYEQYF. In DNA, the CDR3 is TGTGCCAGCAGTGAACCGACCGGGATGAACTACGAGCAGTACTTC.